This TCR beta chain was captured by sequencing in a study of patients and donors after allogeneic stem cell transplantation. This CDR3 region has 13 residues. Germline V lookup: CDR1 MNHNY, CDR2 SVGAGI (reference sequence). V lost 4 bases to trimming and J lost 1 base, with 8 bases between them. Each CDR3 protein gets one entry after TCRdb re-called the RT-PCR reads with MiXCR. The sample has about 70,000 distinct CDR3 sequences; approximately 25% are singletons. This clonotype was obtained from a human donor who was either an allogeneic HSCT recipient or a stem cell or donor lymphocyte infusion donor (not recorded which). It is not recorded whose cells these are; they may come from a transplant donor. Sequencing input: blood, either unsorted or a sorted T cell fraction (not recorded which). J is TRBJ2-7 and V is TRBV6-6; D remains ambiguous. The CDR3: CASSSLTSYEQYF. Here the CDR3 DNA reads TGTGCCAGCAGTTCCCTCACTTCCTACGAGCAGTACTTC.